This T cell receptor beta chain was sequenced in a study of identical twins (dated by TCRdb to about 2016). Turning to the overall study: To test whether fetal clonotypes persist, this study deep-sequenced TCR alpha and beta repertoires from monozygotic twins, from unrelated adults of various ages, and from cord blood. To rule out contamination, the twin experiments were replicated at different times with different library preparation protocols.

What the study reported, not specific to this receptor: In monozygotic twins, recombination models systematically underestimated out-of-frame TCR alpha sharing, but the models matched the sharing seen between unrelated individuals. Zero-insertion analyses could be partly confounded by invariant T cells such as MAIT and iNKT, though diverse VJ usage argued against such confounding for most clonotypes. Compared with coincidental sharing between unrelated individuals, out-of-frame TCR alpha sequences shared between twins showed an excess of sequences with low generation probability. The excess sharing between twins in beta out-of-frame sequences was weaker because fewer shared sequences reduced the signal-to-noise ratio. Abundant cord blood beta clonotypes had fewer insertions, young adult naive repertoires showed a similar but weaker trend, and memory repertoires showed no such trend. Because the same donors could not be followed over many years, the conclusions relied on cross-sectional statistical analysis.

Of note for this clonotype: Its antigen is still unknown. It has no much larger one-base neighbor in the sample; base qualities were not kept.

Every donor in the study was a healthy Caucasian. Three pairs of female monozygotic twins, all aged about 18 to 30 years, made up the twin cohort. Miltenyi CD45RO+ enrichment and human naive T-cell isolation kits were used to isolate memory (CD45RO+) and naive T cells from PBMC. As encoded in the germline V gene (reference sequence), CDR1 is LNHNV while CDR2 is YYDKDF. From the cysteine up to the phenylalanine, the CDR3 has a length of 15 residues. The retained sequence is limited to the CDR3, 45 bases, with the frame set at the first base. V was cut back by 2 bases and J by 0 bases, leaving a gap of 8 bases between them. The library relied on 5' RACE. Instrument used: Illumina HiSeq 2000. A universal primer binding site was added through template switching, and the final cDNA carried a unique molecular identifier so that TCR cDNA molecules could be counted accurately. Specific primers in the conserved constant-segment region were used to synthesize first-strand cDNA for TCR alpha and beta chains. To control for contamination, each cDNA library was double barcoded with a SMART-Mk sample barcode plus Illumina barcodes. Two successive PCR steps introduced TruSeq adapter sequences along with Illumina sample barcodes. The Illumina HiSeq platform was used with custom primers to sequence TCR alpha and beta cDNA libraries. Per the original workflow: Raw reads were processed with MiGEC to extract unique molecular identifiers, and MiXCR was used to determine CDR3 positions. Recombination models were inferred per individual with the repgenHMM and IGoR tools using an EM algorithm. Shared clonotype analysis was performed with the tcR package in R, normalizing sharing by the product of cloneset sizes. To study raw recombination without the effects of thymic and clonal selection, out-of-frame nonproductive sequences were analyzed. The public sequencing data were trimmed at Q25 with fastp and processed into clonotypes with MiXCR by TCRdb, which kept only in-frame beta chains. Duplicate CDR3 protein sequences are folded into a single record with the most common DNA and genes. The V and J calls were not made by the authors but by TCRdb's processing. The sample yields about 280,000 distinct CDR3 sequences; approximately 8.5% were counted once. Together, the top ten hold around 2.1% of the sample.

These data also featured in a second study, about yellow fever vaccine responses in identical twins. The other study reports the following: According to the authors, in identical twins the way T cells responded to vaccination appeared partly convergent and partly personalized. The study precisely tracked vaccine-responding T cell clones in identical twins.

The receptor was isolated from a woman aged 18-35 years in good health. Source material: memory (CD45RO+) T cells sorted from blood. This specimen's cell subset or site label, per the study, means: CD45RO+ enriched T cells. This receptor chain uses TRBV15 and TRBJ1-5; the D segment could be TRBD1, given 5 matching bases. The CDR3 is CATSRWTYSNQPQHF. The DNA sequence reads TGTGCCACCAGCAGATGGACATATAGCAATCAGCCCCAGCATTTT.